This T cell receptor (beta chain) was recorded in a study of identical twins. Whole-study findings and limits: With abundant cord blood beta clonotypes, insertions were fewer; memory repertoires showed no such pattern. Weaker excess twin sharing was seen among beta out-of-frame sequences.

The CDR3 spans 12 residues. The germline CDR1 and CDR2 sequences are DFQATT and SNEGSKA (reference sequence). MiXCR was run by TCRdb on the 5' RACE reads, yielding one entry per CDR3 protein. Seen here are 400,000 to 550,000 distinct CDR3 sequences, 22% observed once, and the top ten hold under 0.95%. On this clonotype itself: Its target is unknown. Relative to the germline gene, one junction end is altered; a read error may explain this.

The same data also went into a second study, on T cells expressing NK-cell markers. That work states: Beta-chain profiling covered CD3+CD56+NKG2C+, CD3+CD56+NKG2C- and CD3+CD56-NKG2C+ sorted subsets. The sequencing cohort of eight donors included seven HCMV-seropositive individuals and one seronegative individual.

The sequenced sample consisted of CD4+ T cells sorted from blood. The clonotype comes from a woman aged 18-29 years in good health. The rearrangement joins TRBV20-1 to TRBJ2-7; 12 bases line up with TRBD2. The CDR3 sequence: CSARGLAGVVNF. In DNA form, the CDR3 reads TGCAGTGCTAGAGGACTAGCGGGAGTGGTTAACTTC.